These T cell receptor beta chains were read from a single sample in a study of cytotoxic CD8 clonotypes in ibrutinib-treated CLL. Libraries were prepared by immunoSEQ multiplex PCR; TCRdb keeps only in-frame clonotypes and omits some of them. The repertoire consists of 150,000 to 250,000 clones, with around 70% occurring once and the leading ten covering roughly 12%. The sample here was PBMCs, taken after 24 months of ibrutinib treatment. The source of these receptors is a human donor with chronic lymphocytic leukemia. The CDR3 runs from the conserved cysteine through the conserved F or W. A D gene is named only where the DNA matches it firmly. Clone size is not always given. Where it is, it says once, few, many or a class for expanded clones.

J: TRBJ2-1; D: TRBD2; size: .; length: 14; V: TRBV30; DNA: TGTGCCTGGGAGACTAGCGGGAGGGCCAATGAGCAGTTCTTC; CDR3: CAWETSGRANEQFF
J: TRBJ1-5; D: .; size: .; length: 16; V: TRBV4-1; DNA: TGCGCCAGCAGCCCAGGGACATCGGGCGGGGTGGAGCCCCAGCATTTT; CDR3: CASSPGTSGGVEPQHF
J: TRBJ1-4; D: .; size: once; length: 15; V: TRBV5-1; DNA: TGCGCCAGCAGCCCTACCAGGGGTGGGTTCGAAAAACTGTTTTTT; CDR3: CASSPTRGGFEKLFF
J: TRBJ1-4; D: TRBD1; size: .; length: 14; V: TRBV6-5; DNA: TGTGCCAGCAGTTACGGGACAGGGTCGGAAAAACTGTTTTTT; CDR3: CASSYGTGSEKLFF
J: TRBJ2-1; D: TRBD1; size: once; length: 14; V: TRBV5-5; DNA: TGTGCCAGCAGCACGGGACAGGGTTTCCATGAGCAGTTCTTC; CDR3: CASSTGQGFHEQFF
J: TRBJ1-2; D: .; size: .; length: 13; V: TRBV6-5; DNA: TGTGCCAGCAGCCTGGCGCGGTTGCATGGCTACACCTTC; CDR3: CASSLARLHGYTF
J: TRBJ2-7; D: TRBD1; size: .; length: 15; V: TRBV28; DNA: TGTGCCAGCAGTACAGACAGGGAGAGGGGGTACGAGCAGTACTTC; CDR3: CASSTDRERGYEQYF
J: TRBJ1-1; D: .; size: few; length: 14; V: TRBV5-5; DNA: TGTGCCAGCAGCCTAACAGGGATGGGCGCTGAAGCTTTCTTT; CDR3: CASSLTGMGAEAFF
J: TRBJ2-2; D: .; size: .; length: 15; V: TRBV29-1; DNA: TGCAGCGTTGGCCTTGGGGGGTCGGTCACCGGGGAGCTGTTTTTT; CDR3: CSVGLGGSVTGELFF
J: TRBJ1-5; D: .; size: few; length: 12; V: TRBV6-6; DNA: TGTGCCAGCAGCCCCGACGTTCAGCCCCAGCATTTT; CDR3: CASSPDVQPQHF
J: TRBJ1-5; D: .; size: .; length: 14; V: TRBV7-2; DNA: TGTGCCAGCAGCCCATCGGGGTCGAATCAGCCCCAGCATTTT; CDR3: CASSPSGSNQPQHF
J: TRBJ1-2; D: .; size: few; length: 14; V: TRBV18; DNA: TGTGCCAGCTCACCTTACCAGGGCGTAGATGGCTACACCTTC; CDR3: CASSPYQGVDGYTF
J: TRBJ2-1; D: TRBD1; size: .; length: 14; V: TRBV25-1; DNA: TGTGCCAGCACCAGACAGGGCCCCTACAATGAGCAGTTCTTC; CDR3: CASTRQGPYNEQFF
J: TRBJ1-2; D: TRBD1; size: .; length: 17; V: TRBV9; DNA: TGTGCCAGCAGTAGAGGGGACAGGGGGCCCTCCGGCTATGGCTACACCTTC; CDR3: CASSRGDRGPSGYGYTF
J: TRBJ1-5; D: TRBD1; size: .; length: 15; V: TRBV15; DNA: TGTGCCACCAGGAGACAGGGGTTAAGCAATCAGCCCCAGCATTTT; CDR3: CATRRQGLSNQPQHF
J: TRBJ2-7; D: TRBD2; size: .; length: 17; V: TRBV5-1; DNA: TGCGCCAGCAGCTTGGGACCTTCGGGCGGGAGATCCGACGAGCAGTACTTC; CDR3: CASSLGPSGGRSDEQYF